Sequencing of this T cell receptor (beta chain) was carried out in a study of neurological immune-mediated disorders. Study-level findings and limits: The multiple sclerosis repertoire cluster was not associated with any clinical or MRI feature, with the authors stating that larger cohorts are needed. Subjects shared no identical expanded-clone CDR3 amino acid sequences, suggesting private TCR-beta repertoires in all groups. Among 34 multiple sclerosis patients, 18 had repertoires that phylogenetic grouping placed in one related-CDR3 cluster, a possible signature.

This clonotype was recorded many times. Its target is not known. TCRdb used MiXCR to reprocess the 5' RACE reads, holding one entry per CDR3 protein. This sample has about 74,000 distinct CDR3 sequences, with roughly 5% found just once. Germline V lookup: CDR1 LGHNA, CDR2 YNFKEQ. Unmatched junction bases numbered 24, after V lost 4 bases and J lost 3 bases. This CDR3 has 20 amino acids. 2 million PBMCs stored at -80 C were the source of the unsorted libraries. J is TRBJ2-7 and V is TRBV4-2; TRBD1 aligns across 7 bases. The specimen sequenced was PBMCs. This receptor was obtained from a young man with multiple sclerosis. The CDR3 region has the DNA TGTGCCAGCAGCCGAAAATTACGACGGGACAGACAGACTGCAAGCTACGAGCAGTACTTC. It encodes CASSRKLRRDRQTASYEQYF.